Described below is a single T cell receptor beta chain sequence and its context. The data stem from a study of blood T cell repertoires in COVID-19. Study overall: Material from acute and convalescent COVID-19 was sourced from the United States, Italy and Spain. T cells, B-cell-depleted T cells, or PBMCs supplied cDNA or gDNA.

Original processing methods: The authors estimated nucleated cell counts from reference gene primer amplification. Produced via immunoSEQ multiplex PCR; TCRdb's table is partial and in-frame only. V and J calls and clone size come straight from that table; D and trimming were deduced from the DNA. The sample has approximately 150,000 clones; approximately 80% are singletons. Trimming cost V 6 bases and J 8 bases; bases outside gene matches: 12. In germline, CDR1 is SGHAT, CDR2 FQNNGV. The CDR3 contains 14 residues. This sequence joins TRBV11-2 and TRBJ1-2; 7 bases are a match to TRBD1. The origin of this receptor is a man aged 55 to 70 with active or convalescent COVID-19. Sample: peripheral blood. The CDR3 DNA follows: TGTGCCAGCAGGCTCGGAGGGGGCGAGGGGGGCTACACCTTC. This translates into CASRLGGGEGGYTF.